Each of the 3 T cell receptor beta chains below was sequenced from the same sample in a study of T cell repertoires in cytomegalovirus infection. TCRdb fed the reads into MiXCR, producing one record per CDR3 protein. The sample includes hundreds of thousands of distinct CDR3 sequences, less than 40% of them seen just once. The material sequenced was PBMCs. The receptors originated from a human donor in good health (CMV status not recorded). Some clones in this sample may be carry-over from other donors' samples.

This clonotype was counted only a few times. V is TRBV7-4 and J is TRBJ2-3; TRBD2 matches 9 bases. Trimming took 1 base from V and 2 from J; bases not matched to a gene: 7. The CDR3 loop spans 17 amino acids. The germline CDR1 and CDR2 sequences are SGHVT and SQSDAQ. The CDR3 DNA sequence: TGTGCCAGCAGCTTAGGGATGGCGGGAGGGGCCACAGATACGCAGTATTTT. Translated: CASSLGMAGGATDTQYF.

The chain employs TRBV12-3 or TRBV12-4 and TRBJ2-1, with D possibly TRBD1 on 6 matching bases. V was trimmed by 9 bases and J by 11 bases, leaving 26 bases between them. This CDR3 is 15 amino acids long. CDR3 region: CASKTPGHITMKQFF. As DNA, the CDR3 is TGTGCCAGTAAAACCCCGGGACATATTACAATGAAGCAGTTCTTC.

The V call is TRBV19, the J call TRBJ2-6, with D possibly TRBD2 on 5 matching bases. This CDR3 has 16 residues. V lost 7 bases and J lost 4, with 17 bases in between. Germline lookup yields CDR1 LNHDA and CDR2 SQIVND (reference sequence). The CDR3 spells CASTLGPGSGANVLTF. CDR3 coding DNA: TGTGCCAGTACCCTCGGGCCGGGGAGCGGGGCCAACGTCCTGACTTTC.